This record covers a single T cell receptor (beta chain). This record belongs to a study of cytomegalovirus exposure and HLA in healthy donors. Trimming left V 0 bases short and J 8 bases short, with 12 bases between. The germline V gene encodes CDR1 SGHRS and CDR2 YFSETQ. This CDR3 contains 14 residues. The primer mix had 60 Vbeta and 13 Jbeta primers. Measured with immunoSEQ multiplex PCR; TCRdb has only the in-frame clones, and not every one. This table has 210,000 or so clones, around 79% appearing once. The sample consisted of PBMCs. This clonotype originated in a man younger than 35 in good health and CMV-seronegative. This chain uses TRBV5-1 with TRBJ2-1, with D hard to call. The CDR3 nucleotides read TGCGCCAGCAGCTTGGTTCCGCGCAGCGATGAGCAGTTCTTC. Amino acid sequence: CASSLVPRSDEQFF.